Shown below are 26 T cell receptor beta chains from a single sample sequenced in a study of TIL therapy for anti-PD-1-resistant metastatic lung cancer. Time point specified: pre-treatment sample, taken before nivolumab and TIL therapy. The immunoSEQ assay was v3. The table came from immunoSEQ multiplex PCR; TCRdb's copy has only in-frame clones and leaves some out. The sample records tens of thousands of clones, 70% to 90% being singletons. The source material was blood, sampled at baseline. These receptors were taken from a person aged 25 to 80 with non-small cell lung cancer.

The chain joins TRBV30 to TRBJ2-5, with a tentative D call TRBD1 (5 bases). Germline CDR1 and CDR2: GTSNPN and SVGIG (reference sequence). This CDR3 is 15 amino acids long. The germline V and J ends were trimmed by 4 bases and 4 bases, with 19 bases remaining between them. The CDR3 here is CAWMAGWVGRETQYF. CDR3 in DNA: TGTGCCTGGATGGCAGGGTGGGTTGGTAGAGAGACCCAGTACTTC.

V usage is TRBV7-8 and J usage is TRBJ2-1; the D is unclear. The CDR3 loop spans 12 amino acids. Germline values: CDR1 SGHVS, CDR2 FQNEAQ. The V and J ends lost 2 bases and 12 bases respectively, with 11 bases between them. The DNA for the CDR3 is TGTGCCAGCAGCTTACTAGGGATAATGCAGTTCTTC. Encoded protein: CASSLLGIMQFF.

The chain joins TRBV27 to TRBJ1-1; the match to TRBD1 covers 8 bases. The CDR3 is made up of 13 amino acids. V shed 1 base and J 8 bases; nucleotides not matched to a gene: 3. The V gene's germline CDR1 is MNHEY and CDR2 SMNVEV (reference sequence). The chain's CDR3 is CASSLFWDREAFF. The CDR3 nucleotides are TGTGCCAGCAGTTTATTTTGGGACAGGGAAGCTTTCTTT.

The V call is TRBV5-1, the J call TRBJ2-5, with unresolved D. Trimming pared 0 bases from V and 0 bases from J, leaving 15 bases between. In germline, CDR1 is SGHRS, CDR2 YFSETQ. The CDR3 is 17 amino acids. In nucleotides, the CDR3 is TGCGCCAGCAGCTTGGTGGGGTCGAGTTGGTACCAAGAGACCCAGTACTTC. It encodes CASSLVGSSWYQETQYF.

The gene calls are TRBV7-9 and TRBJ1-6; D call uncertain. The CDR3 spans 15 residues. Germline CDR1 and CDR2: SEHNR and FQNEAQ (reference sequence). The V and J ends lost 3 bases and 4 bases respectively, with 10 bases between them. DNA for the CDR3: TGTGCCAGCAGCTTCCGCGCAGGTTATAATTCACCCCTCCACTTT. Translated: CASSFRAGYNSPLHF.

The rearrangement joins TRBV6-6 to TRBJ2-2; D is perhaps TRBD2 (6 bases). CDR1 and CDR2 from the germline V gene are MNHNY and SVGAGI (reference sequence). The CDR3 runs to 16 residues. The V gene lost 9 bases and the J gene lost 4 bases, with 21 bases spanning the gap. CDR3 in amino acids: CASHAVPREGTGELFF. CDR3 in DNA: TGTGCCAGTCACGCCGTCCCGCGGGAAGGCACCGGGGAGCTGTTTTTT.

This clone was recorded only once. CDR3 coding DNA: TGTGCCAGCGGTCCGGGACAGGGATACGAGCAGTACTTC. Encoded protein: CASGPGQGYEQYF. This chain joins TRBV7-9 and TRBJ2-7, with 9 bases fitting TRBD1. V lost 8 bases and J lost 4; bases outside the gene matches: 6. CDR3 length: 13 amino acids. Looked up from germline, CDR1 is SEHNR and CDR2 is FQNEAQ (reference sequence).

The chain employs TRBV5-6 and TRBJ2-3; TRBD1 aligns across 7 bases. CDR1 SGHDT and CDR2 YYEEEE come from the germline V gene. CDR3 size: 17 residues. The V segment lost 0 bases and the J segment 3 bases; nucleotides outside the gene matches: 10. The CDR3 bases are TGTGCCAGCAGCTTGGATTTTAGGGGGCGTAGAACAGATACGCAGTATTTT. It is translated as CASSLDFRGRRTDTQYF.

The rearrangement uses TRBV28 and TRBJ1-5; no clear D. The germline gives CDR1 MDHEN, CDR2 SYDVKM. The CDR3 runs 16 residues. Trimming took 5 bases from V and 0 from J, leaving 14 bases between them. This CDR3 reads CASSLLMESSNQPQHF. For the CDR3, the DNA is TGTGCCAGCAGTCTCCTAATGGAGAGTAGCAATCAGCCCCAGCATTTT.

This chain connects TRBV11-2 to TRBJ2-7; 9 positions agree with TRBD1. This CDR3 comprises 15 residues. Germline CDR1 reads SGHAT; CDR2 reads FQNNGV. With 5 bases clipped from V and 7 bases from J, the junction kept 12 bases outside the gene matches. The CDR3 spells CASSAQPQGAGEQYF. In DNA form, the CDR3 reads TGTGCCAGCAGCGCGCAACCACAGGGGGCGGGGGAGCAGTACTTC.

Turning to this clone: At one of its ends the junction is not consistent with the germline gene, which may arise from a read error. The chain joins TRBV7-7 to TRBJ2-3; D might be TRBD2 (6 bases). Germline CDR1 is SSHAT and CDR2 is FNYEAQ (reference sequence). The CDR3 is 15 amino acids. CDR3 region: CASSLSTSSTDTQYF. DNA of the CDR3: TGTGCTAGCAGCCTATCGACTAGTAGCACAGATACGCAGTATTTT.

The chain couples TRBV6-5 to TRBJ1-3; D gene unclear. Trimming removed 4 bases at V and 4 bases at J, with 8 bases between. Germline V gene sequence: CDR1 MNHEY, CDR2 SVGAGI. This CDR3 has 13 amino acids. The CDR3 is CASSWDAGNTIYF. CDR3 coding DNA: TGTGCCAGCAGTTGGGATGCCGGAAACACCATATATTTT.

Only a few counts were recorded for this clone. CDR3 coding DNA: TGCCGGGTTCGGGGGGCCTACGAGCAGTACTTC. Protein: CRVRGAYEQYF. The rearrangement joins TRBV20-1 to TRBJ2-7; 7 positions agree with TRBD2. Germline V gives CDR1 DFQATT, CDR2 SNEGSKA (reference sequence). This CDR3 has 11 residues.

The chain carries TRBV9 and TRBJ1-5; D may be TRBD1 (5 bases). Looked up from germline, CDR1 is SGDLS and CDR2 is YYNGEE. V dropped 0 bases and J dropped 4 bases, with 11 bases sitting between them. The CDR3 has 15 residues. CDR3 nucleotide sequence: TGTGCCAGCAGCGTAGGTGGGACCACAAATCAGCCCCAGCATTTT. Amino acid sequence: CASSVGGTTNQPQHF.

In this sample, this clone turned up once. The rearrangement links TRBV7-9 to TRBJ2-1; 9 bases are a match to TRBD1. Per germline, CDR1 SEHNR and CDR2 FQNEAQ (reference sequence). The CDR3 contains 13 residues. Losses at the gene ends were 4 bases for V and 7 bases for J; bases not matched to a gene: 2. CDR3 sequence reads: CASSSTGGNEQFF. DNA for the CDR3: TGTGCCAGCAGCTCGACAGGGGGTAATGAGCAGTTCTTC.

This clone was detected only once. The chain employs TRBV6-2 or TRBV6-3 and TRBJ1-5; 8 bases match TRBD1. Trimming at V came to 0 bases and at J to 4 bases, leaving 5 bases not matched to a gene. CDR3 length: 16 amino acids. From germline, CDR1 is MNHEY and CDR2 SVGEGT. CDR3 nucleotide sequence: TGTGCCAGCAGTTACTCCAGGACAGGGACAAATCAGCCCCAGCATTTT. Its translation is CASSYSRTGTNQPQHF.

This clone was recorded only once. V gene TRBV30 combines with J gene TRBJ2-1; D is possibly TRBD1 (6 bases). V gave up 5 bases and J gave up 3 bases, with 14 bases separating them. CDR1 is GTSNPN and CDR2 is SVGIG in the germline V gene (reference sequence). CDR3 size: 14 residues. The chain's CDR3 is CAWGQSSGYNEQFF. The CDR3 region has the DNA TGTGCCTGGGGACAGTCCAGTGGCTACAATGAGCAGTTCTTC.

This clone has only one observation. This chain connects TRBV13 to TRBJ2-5; a weak D match, TRBD2 (6 bases). Trimming removed 9 bases at V and 4 bases at J, with 15 bases between. There are 13 residues in the CDR3. Germline V gene lookup returns CDR1 PRHDT and CDR2 FYEKMQ (reference sequence). CDR3 coding DNA: TGTGCCAGTTCGGGAGAATGGGGAGAGACCCAGTACTTC. It translates to CASSGEWGETQYF.

This clone was detected once. This chain uses TRBV18 with TRBJ2-5; no clear D gene. Trimming removed 4 bases at V and 0 bases at J, with 6 bases between. The CDR3 covers 13 residues. The V gene's germline CDR1 is KGHSH and CDR2 LQKENI. DNA of the CDR3: TGTGCCAGCTCACTGGTCAACCAAGAGACCCAGTACTTC. Amino acids: CASSLVNQETQYF. The whole variable domain, filled in from reference TRBV18 and TRBJ2-5, reads NAGVMQNPRHLVRRRGQEARLRCSPMKGHSHVYWYRQLPEEGLKFMVYLQKENIIDESGMPKERFSAEFPKEGPSILRIQQVVRGDSAAYFCASSLVNQETQYFGPGTRLLVL.

The gene calls are TRBV5-6 and TRBJ1-2; TRBD1 might be the D (6 bases). V was clipped by 0 bases and J by 4 bases, with 10 bases between them. The CDR3 extends over 14 amino acids. The germline gives CDR1 SGHDT, CDR2 YYEEEE. In DNA, the CDR3 is TGTGCCAGCAGCTTGGGGGGACAAACCTATGGCTACACCTTC. Residues: CASSLGGQTYGYTF.

Written as DNA, the CDR3 is TGTGCCAGCAGCTACGGACAGGGGGTAGGCTCTGGGGCCAACGTCCTGACTTTC. Protein product: CASSYGQGVGSGANVLTF. The V call is TRBV5-6, the J call TRBJ2-6; 10 bases are shared with TRBD1. The CDR3 contains 18 residues. CDR1 and CDR2 (germline): SGHDT, YYEEEE. Unmatched junction bases numbered 6, after V lost 3 bases and J lost 0 bases.

The J gene is TRBJ2-6, the V gene TRBV24-1; D perhaps matches TRBD2 (6 bases). CDR3 length: 16 amino acids. V lost 3 bases and J 3 bases, leaving 11 bases between the germline ends. The germline V gene has CDR1 KGHDR and CDR2 SFDVKD. CDR3 protein: CATSDGGARGANVLTF. CDR3 coding DNA: TGTGCCACCAGTGATGGAGGGGCGCGTGGGGCCAACGTCCTGACTTTC.

The rearrangement uses TRBV18 and TRBJ2-1; 10 bases line up with TRBD2. The CDR3 has 15 residues. V was pared by 2 bases and J by 8 bases, with 6 bases of the junction left unmatched. CDR1 is KGHSH, CDR2 LQKENI, per germline. CDR3 amino acids: CASSPGLAGADEQFF. CDR3 nucleotides: TGTGCCAGCTCACCAGGCCTAGCGGGAGCCGATGAGCAGTTCTTC.

Only one count was recorded for this clone. This chain connects TRBV7-6 to TRBJ1-3, with 9 bases aligning to TRBD1. Trimming took 8 bases from V and 4 from J; bases not matched to a gene: 6. CDR1 is SGHVS, CDR2 FNYEAQ, per germline. The CDR3 covers 14 residues. In nucleotides, the CDR3 is TGTGCCAGCTGGGACAGGGTCACCGGAAACACCATATATTTT. It encodes CASWDRVTGNTIYF.

This sequence joins TRBV15 and TRBJ1-2; D might be TRBD1 (6 bases). Germline CDR1 is LNHNV and CDR2 is YYDKDF (reference sequence). The V end lost 6 bases, the J end lost 1 base, and 12 bases lay between the germline ends. The CDR3 has 14 residues. This CDR3 is CATSRGGYNYGYTF. CDR3 nucleotide sequence: TGTGCCACCAGTAGGGGGGGTTATAACTATGGCTACACCTTC.

This chain joins TRBV12-3 or TRBV12-4 and TRBJ1-1, with unresolved D. The CDR3 is made up of 12 amino acids. The V and J ends lost 6 bases and 4 bases respectively, with 9 bases between them. Here the CDR3 DNA reads TGTGCCAGCAGCGACCAATTCACTGAAGCTTTCTTT. It yields the protein CASSDQFTEAFF.